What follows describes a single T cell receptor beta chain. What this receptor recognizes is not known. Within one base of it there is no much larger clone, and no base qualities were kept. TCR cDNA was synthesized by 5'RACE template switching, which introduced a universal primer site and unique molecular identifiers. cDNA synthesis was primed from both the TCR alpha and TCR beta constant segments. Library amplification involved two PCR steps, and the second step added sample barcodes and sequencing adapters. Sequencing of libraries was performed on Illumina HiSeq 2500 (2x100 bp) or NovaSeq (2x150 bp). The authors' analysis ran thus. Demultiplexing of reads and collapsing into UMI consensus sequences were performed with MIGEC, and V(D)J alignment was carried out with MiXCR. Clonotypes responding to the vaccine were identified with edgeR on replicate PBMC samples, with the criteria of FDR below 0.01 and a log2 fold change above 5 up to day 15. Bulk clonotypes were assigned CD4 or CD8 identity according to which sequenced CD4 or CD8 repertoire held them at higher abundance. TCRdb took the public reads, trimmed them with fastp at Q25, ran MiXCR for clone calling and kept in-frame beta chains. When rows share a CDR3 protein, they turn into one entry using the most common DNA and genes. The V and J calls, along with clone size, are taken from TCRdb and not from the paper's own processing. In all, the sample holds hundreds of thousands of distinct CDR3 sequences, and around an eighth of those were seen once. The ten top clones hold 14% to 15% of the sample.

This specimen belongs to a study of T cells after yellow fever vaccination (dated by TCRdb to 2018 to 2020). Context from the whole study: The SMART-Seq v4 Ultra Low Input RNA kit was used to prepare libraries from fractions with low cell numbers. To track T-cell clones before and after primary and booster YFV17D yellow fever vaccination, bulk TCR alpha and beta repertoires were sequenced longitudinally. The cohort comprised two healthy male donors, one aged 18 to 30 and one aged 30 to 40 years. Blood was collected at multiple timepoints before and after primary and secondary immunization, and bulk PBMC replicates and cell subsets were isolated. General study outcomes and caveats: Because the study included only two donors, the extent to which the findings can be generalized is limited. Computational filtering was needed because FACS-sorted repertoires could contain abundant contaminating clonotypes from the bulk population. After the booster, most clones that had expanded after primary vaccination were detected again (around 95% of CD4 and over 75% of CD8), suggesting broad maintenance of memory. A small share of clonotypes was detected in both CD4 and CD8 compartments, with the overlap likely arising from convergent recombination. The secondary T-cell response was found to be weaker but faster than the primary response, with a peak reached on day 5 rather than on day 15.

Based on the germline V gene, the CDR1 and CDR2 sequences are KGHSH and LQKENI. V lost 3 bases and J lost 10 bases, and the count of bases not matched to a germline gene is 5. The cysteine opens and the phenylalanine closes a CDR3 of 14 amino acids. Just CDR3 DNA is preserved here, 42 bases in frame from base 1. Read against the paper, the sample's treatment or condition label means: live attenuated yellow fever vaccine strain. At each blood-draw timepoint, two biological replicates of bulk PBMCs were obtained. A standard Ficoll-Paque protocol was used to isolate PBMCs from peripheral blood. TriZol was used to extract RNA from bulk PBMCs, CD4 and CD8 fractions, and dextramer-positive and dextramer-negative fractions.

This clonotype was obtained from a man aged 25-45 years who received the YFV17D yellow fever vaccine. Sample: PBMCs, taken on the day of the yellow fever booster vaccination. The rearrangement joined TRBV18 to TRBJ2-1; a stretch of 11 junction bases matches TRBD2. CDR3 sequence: CASSPALAGEEQFF. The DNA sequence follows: TGTGCCAGCTCACCGGCACTAGCGGGAGAGGAGCAGTTCTTC.